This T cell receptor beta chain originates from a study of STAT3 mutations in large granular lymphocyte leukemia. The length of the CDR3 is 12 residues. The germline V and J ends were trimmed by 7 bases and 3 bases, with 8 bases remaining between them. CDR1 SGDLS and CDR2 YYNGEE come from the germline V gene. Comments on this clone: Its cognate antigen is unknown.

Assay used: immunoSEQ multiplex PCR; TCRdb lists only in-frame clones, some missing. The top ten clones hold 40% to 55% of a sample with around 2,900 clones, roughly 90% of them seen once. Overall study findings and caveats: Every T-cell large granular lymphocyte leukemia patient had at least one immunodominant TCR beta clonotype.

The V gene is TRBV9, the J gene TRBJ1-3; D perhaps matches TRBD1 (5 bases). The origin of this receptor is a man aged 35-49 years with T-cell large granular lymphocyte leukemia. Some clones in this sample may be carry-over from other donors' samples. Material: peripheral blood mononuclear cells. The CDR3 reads CASGGNGNTIYF. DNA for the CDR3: TGTGCCAGCGGGGGGAATGGAAACACCATATATTTT.